This T cell receptor beta chain was identified in a study of T cell responses to AZD1222 COVID-19 vaccine. General study points: Just a handful of AZD1222 recipients were seropositive at baseline.

Trimming took 5 bases from V and 8 from J, leaving 9 bases between them. Germline V gives CDR1 SEHNR, CDR2 FQNEAQ (reference sequence). CDR3 size: 11 residues. In regard to this clone: Antigen: not known.

TCRdb keeps only in-frame clones here, not all; method: immunoSEQ multiplex PCR. The sample lists more than 85,000 clones; around 93% were seen once. The gene calls are TRBV7-9 and TRBJ1-2; no clear D. This clonotype was sampled from an adult in good health. The material was peripheral blood, obtained on day 0 of AZD1222 vaccination. CDR3 DNA: TGTGCCAGCAGCCAGGAAAGGGGCTACACCTTC. This codes for CASSQERGYTF.